This T cell receptor beta chain was found in a study of blood T cell repertoires in COVID-19. Study summary: Both acute and convalescent COVID-19 samples were obtained from the United States, Italy and Spain.

Method: immunoSEQ multiplex PCR; TCRdb's copy keeps in-frame clones and lacks some. The table records around 260,000 clones, 88% of them present only once. Sequencing input: peripheral blood. The clonotype comes from a man in his sixties who had recovered from COVID-19.

The CDR3 is CADRRTLRGTEAFF. The CDR3 DNA follows: TGTGCCGATAGACGGACCCTAAGGGGAACTGAAGCTTTCTTT. The rearrangement links TRBV19 to TRBJ1-1, with D perhaps matching TRBD1 (5 bases). Trimming shortened V by 11 bases and J by 5 bases, and 21 bases separated the two germline ends. Germline values: CDR1 LNHDA, CDR2 SQIVND (reference sequence). This CDR3 is built from 14 residues.